This paragraph reports one T cell receptor (beta chain). Its antigen specificity is not known. No quality values exist for individual bases; no much larger clone is one base distant. From a lookup of the germline V gene, CDR1 and CDR2 are SNHLY and FYNNEI. Inclusive of the bounding cysteine and phenylalanine, the CDR3 is 13 residues long. Solely the CDR3 DNA is kept, with 39 bases framed from the first base. The trim is 1 base for V and 6 bases for J, with a gap of 10 bases between the germline ends. These data come from a study of blood T cell repertoires in COVID-19 (TCRdb year 2020). With respect to the entire study: The collaborator samples originated in the United States, Italy and Spain and spanned the acute and convalescent phases of COVID-19. The repertoires were released in a freely available public database meant as a resource for research on the immune response to SARS-CoV-2. Deeply sampled blood TCRbeta repertoires from subjects exposed to, actively infected with, or recovered from COVID-19 were included in the dataset. The prospective study material was composed of cDNA or gDNA derived from T cells, B-cell-depleted T cells, or PBMCs. The sample metadata nearly always contained a de-identified subject ID, COVID-19 status, age in years and sex. HLA class I and class II types, where available, came from metadata supplied by the sample provider rather than from assay-based typing. Samples were obtained from the ongoing ImmuneRACE study (first 160 participants) and from 1,000 to 1,500 subjects provided by 6 global collaborators. Results the study describes overall, beyond this receptor: The amount of clinical and demographic metadata varied by source and participant and was provided uncurated.

Each collaborating institution followed its own protocols to collect whole blood in K2EDTA tubes. For TCRbeta analysis, collaborators shipped samples in one of three forms: frozen whole blood, isolated PBMCs, or DNA extracted from either of those sample types. The immunoSEQ Assay, a bias-controlled multiplex PCR, was used to amplify TCRbeta CDR3 regions from genomic DNA. In the authors' own workflow: Nucleated cell counts per sample were estimated from amplification of reference gene primers within the assay. To quantify the absolute abundance of each unique TCRbeta CDR3 rearrangement, sequence reads were collapsed and filtered. For each sample, productive Simpson clonality was calculated by taking the square root of Simpson's diversity index across productive rearrangements. Sourced from immuneACCESS, this table was stored by TCRdb with only in-frame sequences that have V and J called. A share of the clones is absent; for the studies checked, an unresolved V gene accounts for under half, and the remainder has no known explanation. V and J calls and clone size are copied from that table; D and trimming were computed from the DNA. This sample has under 200,000 clones in its table, and over 80% of those were observed once. The top ten hold around 6.3% of the sample.

The sequence joins TRBV2 to TRBJ2-7, with no confident D gene call. The receptor was isolated from a woman aged 40-49 years with acute or convalescent COVID-19. Specimen: peripheral blood. The nucleotides are TGTGCCAGCAGTGAAGACAGAAATCTCGAGCAGTACTTC. The encoded protein is CASSEDRNLEQYF.